These 9 T cell receptor beta chains were all obtained from the same sample, sequenced in a study of blood T cell repertoires in COVID-19. The table came from immunoSEQ multiplex PCR; TCRdb's copy has only in-frame clones and leaves some out. The data contain tens of thousands of clones, roughly 90% of them singletons. The source material was peripheral blood. The receptors come from a man older than 75 with acute or convalescent COVID-19.

V gene TRBV11-3 combines with J gene TRBJ2-3; maybe TRBD2 (7 bases). Germline V gives CDR1 SGHNT, CDR2 YENEEA. The CDR3 loop spans 15 amino acids. V was cut by 5 bases and J by 2 bases, with 14 bases left in between. CDR3 sequence (DNA): TGTGCCAGCAGCCCCGGGGGGCTCCCCACAGATACGCAGTATTTT. Protein product: CASSPGGLPTDTQYF.

This chain joins TRBV5-4 and TRBJ1-2, with D uncertain. V lost 0 bases, J lost 4 bases, and 16 bases lay in between. Germline CDR1 reads SGHNT; CDR2 reads YYREEE (reference sequence). The CDR3 spans 16 residues. DNA of the CDR3: TGTGCCAGCAGCTTGGGAGGGTCTCAAGGTGCCTATGGCTACACCTTC. Residues: CASSLGGSQGAYGYTF.

This chain links TRBV30 with TRBJ1-1; D ambiguous. The CDR3 length is 15 residues. Deletions cut 5 bases from V and 1 base from J, with 17 bases between. CDR1 GTSNPN and CDR2 SVGIG come from the germline V gene (reference sequence). CDR3 sequence (DNA): TGTGCCTGGGCAGGTCCACAGCTTAGGAACACTGAAGCTTTCTTT. Protein: CAWAGPQLRNTEAFF.

The chain recombines TRBV6-5 with TRBJ1-1, with 8 bases identical to TRBD1. Germline V gene data show CDR1 as MNHEY and CDR2 as SVGAGI. V lost 7 bases, J lost 1 base, and 5 bases stayed unmatched. The CDR3 is 14 residues long. CDR3 sequence reads: CASNPGQGNTEAFF. CDR3 nucleotides: TGTGCCAGCAACCCTGGACAGGGGAACACTGAAGCTTTCTTT.

CDR3 in amino acids: CASRRGQGVTQPQHF. CDR3 nucleotides: TGTGCCAGCAGACGTGGACAGGGGGTTACTCAGCCCCAGCATTTT. V is TRBV28 and J is TRBJ1-5, with 10 bases identical to TRBD1. The length of the CDR3 is 15 residues. Germline values: CDR1 MDHEN, CDR2 SYDVKM. Unmatched junction bases numbered 8, after V lost 6 bases and J lost 6 bases.

V usage is TRBV2 and J usage is TRBJ1-5; D gene unclear. Per germline, CDR1 SNHLY and CDR2 FYNNEI. The CDR3 loop spans 14 amino acids. The V gene lost 3 bases and the J gene lost 3 bases, with 9 bases spanning the gap. The CDR3 nucleotides are TGTGCCAGCAGTGATGGACGGGACAATCAGCCCCAGCATTTT. It is translated as CASSDGRDNQPQHF.

This clone was counted only a few times. V is TRBV30 and J is TRBJ1-6; the match to TRBD1 covers 8 bases. V lost 1 base, J lost 7 bases, and 18 bases stayed unmatched. The CDR3 runs to 19 residues. Germline values: CDR1 GTSNPN, CDR2 SVGIG (reference sequence). CDR3 DNA: TGTGCCTGGAGTGCCTGGCCTATAGGGACAGGAGCCCTCAATTCACCCCTCCACTTT. This gives the protein CAWSAWPIGTGALNSPLHF.

V is TRBV5-1 and J is TRBJ2-3, with D perhaps TRBD2 (7 bases). Germline V gene lookup returns CDR1 SGHRS and CDR2 YFSETQ. This CDR3 has 13 residues. V was shortened by 4 bases and J by 5 bases, with 11 bases between the two germline ends. CDR3 protein: CASSDGGRDTQYF. The CDR3, as DNA: TGCGCCAGCAGCGACGGGGGGCGAGATACGCAGTATTTT. The complete variable domain, with remaining parts taken from reference TRBV5-1 and TRBJ2-3, reads KAGVTQTPRYLIKTRGQQVTLSCSPISGHRSVSWYQQTPGQGLQFLFEYFSETQRNKGNFPGRFSGRQFSNSRSEMNVSTLELGDSALYLCASSDGGRDTQYFGPGTRLTVL.

The J gene is TRBJ1-2, the V gene TRBV7-9; D unclear. The CDR3 runs to 10 residues. Trimming removed 8 bases from V and 6 bases from J, with 7 bases in between. The V gene's germline CDR1 is SEHNR and CDR2 FQNEAQ (reference sequence). CDR3 in amino acids: CASGRDGYTF. For the CDR3, the DNA is TGTGCCAGCGGGAGGGATGGCTACACCTTC. Based on the CDR3 plus reference TRBV7-9 and TRBJ1-2, the full variable domain is DTGVSQNPRHKITKRGQNVTFRCDPISEHNRLYWYRQTLGQGPEFLTYFQNEAQLEKSRLLSDRFSAERPKGSFSTLEIQRTEQGDSAMYLCASGRDGYTFGSGTRLTVV.